The sequence of this T cell receptor beta chain was determined in a study of blood T cell repertoires in COVID-19. Repertoires were generated with immunoSEQ multiplex PCR, while TCRdb's copy carries only in-frame clones and drops some. Of approximately 210,000 clones in the sample, 65% to 85% were seen once. Germline CDR1 and CDR2: SGHAT and FQNNGV. This CDR3 has 14 amino acids. With V trimmed by 6 bases and J by 3 bases, 5 bases remained unmatched. Participants had their cohort set by participant-reported clinical history. V and J are TRBV11-2 and TRBJ1-1; 9 bases agree with TRBD1. Sequenced sample: PBMCs or T cells enriched from blood (not recorded which). The receptor was isolated from a woman aged 55-75 years who had recovered from COVID-19. CDR3 DNA: TGTGCCAGCAGTTACGACAGGGGGTACACTGAAGCTTTCTTT. It translates to CASSYDRGYTEAFF.